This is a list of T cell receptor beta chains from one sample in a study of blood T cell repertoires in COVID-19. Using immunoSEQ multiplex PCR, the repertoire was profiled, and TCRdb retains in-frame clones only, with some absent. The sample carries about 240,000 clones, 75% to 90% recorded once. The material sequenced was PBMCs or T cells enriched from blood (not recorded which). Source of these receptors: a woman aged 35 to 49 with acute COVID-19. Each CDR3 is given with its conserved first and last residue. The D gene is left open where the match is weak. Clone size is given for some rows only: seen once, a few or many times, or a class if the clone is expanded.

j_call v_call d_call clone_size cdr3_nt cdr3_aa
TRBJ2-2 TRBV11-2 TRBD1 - TGTGCCAGCAGCTGGGTAGGGGACAGGGGTTACACCGGGGAGCTGTTTTTT CASSWVGDRGYTGELFF
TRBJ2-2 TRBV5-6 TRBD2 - TGTGCCAGCAGTGATAGCGGGAGAGATACCGGGGAGCTGTTTTTT CASSDSGRDTGELFF
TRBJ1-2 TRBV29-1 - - TGCAGCGTTGGACAGTGGGGTCGTGGCTACACCTTC CSVGQWGRGYTF
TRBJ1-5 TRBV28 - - TGTGCCACTTTCTCGGGGGGTAATCAGCCCCAGCATTTT CATFSGGNQPQHF
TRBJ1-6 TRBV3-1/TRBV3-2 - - TGTGCCAGCAGCCATAGACAGGACAAGGACTCACCCCTCCACTTT CASSHRQDKDSPLHF
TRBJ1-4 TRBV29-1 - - TGCAGCGTCAAGGGGCGAACTAATGAAAAACTGTTTTTT CSVKGRTNEKLFF
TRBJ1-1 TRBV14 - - TGTGCCAGCAGCCATAGAACGCAGGGTTGGAACACTGAAGCTTTCTTT CASSHRTQGWNTEAFF
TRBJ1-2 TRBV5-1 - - TGCGCCAGCAGCTTGGCCGAGGGACTTCTGTCTGGCTACACCTTC CASSLAEGLLSGYTF
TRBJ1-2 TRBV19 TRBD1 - TGTGCCAGTAGTATAGGCCAGGGGGGTGGTGGCTACACCTTC CASSIGQGGGGYTF
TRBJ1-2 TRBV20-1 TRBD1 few TGCAGTGCCGGGACAGGGGGTGGCTACACCTTC CSAGTGGGYTF
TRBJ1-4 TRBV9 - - TGTGCCAGCAGCGTAGACCCAGGGAGGGATGAAAAACTGTTTTTT CASSVDPGRDEKLFF
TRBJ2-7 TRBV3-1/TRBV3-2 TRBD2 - TGTGCCAGCAGCCAGGGACTAGCGGGATCCTACGAGCAGTACTTC CASSQGLAGSYEQYF
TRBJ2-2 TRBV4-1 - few TGCGCCAGCAGCCGAAAGGCGGACATCGGGGAGCTGTTTTTT CASSRKADIGELFF
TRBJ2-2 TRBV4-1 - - TGCGCCAGCAGCCAAGAGGGAGCGAGCACCGGGGAGCTGTTTTTT CASSQEGASTGELFF
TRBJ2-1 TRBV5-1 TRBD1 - TGCGCCAGCAGCCTCACAGGGGGCCTCTACAATGAGCAGTTCTTC CASSLTGGLYNEQFF
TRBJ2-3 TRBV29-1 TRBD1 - TGCAGCGTTACGGAAACAGGGGTTTTCACAGATACGCAGTATTTT CSVTETGVFTDTQYF
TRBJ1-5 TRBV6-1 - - TGTGCCAGCAGTGAAGCCCCTAGCGCTTATAGCAATCAGCCCCAGCATTTT CASSEAPSAYSNQPQHF
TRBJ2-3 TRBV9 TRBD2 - TGTGCCAGCAGCGTAGCGGGACTAGCTGGCACAGATACGCAGTATTTT CASSVAGLAGTDTQYF
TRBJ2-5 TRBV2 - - TGTGCCAGCAGTGAATGGGGGCCCGGGACCCAGTACTTC CASSEWGPGTQYF
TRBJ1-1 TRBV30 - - TGTGCCTGGAGTCGGGAGAACACTGAAGCTTTCTTT CAWSRENTEAFF
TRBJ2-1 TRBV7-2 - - TGTGCCAGCAGCTTAGTTGCGGAGGGAATCAATGAGCAGTTCTTC CASSLVAEGINEQFF
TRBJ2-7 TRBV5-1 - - TGCGCCAGCAGCTTGGCCTCCTTCTCCTACGAGCAGTACTTC CASSLASFSYEQYF
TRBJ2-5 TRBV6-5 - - TGTGCCAGCAGTTACTCGCCAGGGGAGAGGAAGGAGACCCAGTACTTC CASSYSPGERKETQYF